The clone carrying this T cell receptor (beta chain) was counted only a few times. Its cognate antigen is unknown. The CDR3 contains 16 residues. Germline-derived CDR1 and CDR2 are DFQATT and SNEGSKA (reference sequence). Trimming took 0 bases from V and 2 from J, leaving 17 bases between them. This sample was taken from a study of blood T cells in healthy people across ages. Findings of the study overall: In the absence of known donor CMV status, changes in expanded clonotypes were possibly confounded.

There were at least 5.5 micrograms of total RNA extracted from every sample. A second about 6 to 11 cycle PCR used barcoded and J-beta primers. The authors tagged each cDNA molecule using a template-switch adaptor with 12 random nucleotides. TCRdb re-analysed the 5' RACE reads in MiXCR, keeping a single row per CDR3 protein. The sample includes over a million distinct CDR3 sequences, roughly 40% seen only once; the top ten take approximately 7.9%. The rearrangement joins TRBV20-1 to TRBJ2-7; D tentatively fits TRBD1 or TRBD2 (5 bases each). Specimen: blood. The receptor's source is a young woman in good health. The CDR3 nucleotides are TGCAGTGCTAGAGATTTCCGGGACGGGATTACCTACGAGCAGTACTTC. It specifies CSARDFRDGITYEQYF.